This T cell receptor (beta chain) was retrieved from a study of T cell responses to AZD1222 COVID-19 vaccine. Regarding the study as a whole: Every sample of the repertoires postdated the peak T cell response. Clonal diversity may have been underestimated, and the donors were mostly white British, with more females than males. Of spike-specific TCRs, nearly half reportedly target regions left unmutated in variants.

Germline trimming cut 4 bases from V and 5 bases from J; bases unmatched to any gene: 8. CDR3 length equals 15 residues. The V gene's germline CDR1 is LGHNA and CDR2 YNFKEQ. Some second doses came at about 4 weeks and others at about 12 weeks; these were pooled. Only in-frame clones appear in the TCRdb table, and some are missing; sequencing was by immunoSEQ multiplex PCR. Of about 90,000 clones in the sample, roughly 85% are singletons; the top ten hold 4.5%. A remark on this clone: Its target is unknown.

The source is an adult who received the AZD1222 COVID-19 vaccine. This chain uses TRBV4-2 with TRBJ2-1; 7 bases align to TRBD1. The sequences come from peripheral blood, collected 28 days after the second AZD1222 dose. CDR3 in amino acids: CASSPSGQRNNEQFF. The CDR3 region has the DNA TGTGCCAGCAGCCCTTCGGGACAGCGGAACAATGAGCAGTTCTTC.